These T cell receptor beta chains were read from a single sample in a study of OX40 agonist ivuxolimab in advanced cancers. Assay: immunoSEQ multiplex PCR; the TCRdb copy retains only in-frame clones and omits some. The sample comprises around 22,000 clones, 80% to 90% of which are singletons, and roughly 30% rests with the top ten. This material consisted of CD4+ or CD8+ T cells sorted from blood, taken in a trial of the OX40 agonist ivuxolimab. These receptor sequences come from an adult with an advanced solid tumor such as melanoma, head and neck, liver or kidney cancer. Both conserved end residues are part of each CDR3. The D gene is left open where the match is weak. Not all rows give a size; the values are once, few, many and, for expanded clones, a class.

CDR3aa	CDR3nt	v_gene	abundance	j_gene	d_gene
CASSKSRGNQPQHF	TGTGCCAGCAGCAAGTCCCGGGGCAATCAGCCCCAGCATTTT	TRBV7-9	NA	TRBJ1-5	NA
CASTSGVQREEPYEQYF	TGTGCGAGTACCTCAGGGGTTCAGCGGGAGGAACCGTACGAGCAGTACTTC	TRBV19	NA	TRBJ2-7	TRBD2
CSVGGLAGGPDTQYF	TGCAGCGTTGGGGGACTAGCGGGAGGCCCAGATACGCAGTATTTT	TRBV29-1	NA	TRBJ2-3	TRBD2
CASSDPRLDYGYTF	TGTGCCAGCAGTGATCCACGCCTGGACTATGGCTACACCTTC	TRBV2	NA	TRBJ1-2	NA
CASSPQGATDTQYF	TGTGCCAGCTCACCACAGGGCGCCACAGATACGCAGTATTTT	TRBV18	NA	TRBJ2-3	NA
CAIPGGTSGEQFF	TGTGCCATCCCAGGGGGGACTAGCGGGGAGCAGTTCTTC	TRBV10-3	once	TRBJ2-1	TRBD2
CASSYSKGYRGYTF	TGTGCCAGCAGTTACTCGAAAGGGTATCGGGGCTACACCTTC	TRBV6-6	NA	TRBJ1-2	NA
CASRGLGNTEAFF	TGTGCCAGTCGGGGGCTGGGGAACACTGAAGCTTTCTTT	TRBV19	NA	TRBJ1-1	NA
CASSLVGGADEQYF	TGTGCCAGCAGCTTAGTGGGGGGCGCGGACGAGCAGTACTTC	TRBV11-3	once	TRBJ2-7	NA
CATEQVAGAPDTQYF	TGTGCCACAGAACAGGTAGCGGGAGCCCCAGATACGCAGTATTTT	TRBV19	NA	TRBJ2-3	TRBD2
CASRGTQAFF	TGTGCCAGCAGAGGGACCCAAGCTTTCTTT	TRBV2	NA	TRBJ1-1	NA
CASNDGLSSGANVLTF	TGTGCCAGCAACGACGGTCTAAGCTCTGGGGCCAACGTCCTGACTTTC	TRBV7-9	NA	TRBJ2-6	NA
CASSLGQGALVGELFF	TGTGCCAGCTCCCTGGGACAGGGGGCGCTGGTCGGGGAGCTGTTTTTT	TRBV18	NA	TRBJ2-2	TRBD1
CASTMGQGAVDEQFF	TGTGCCAGTACTATGGGACAGGGGGCTGTCGATGAGCAGTTCTTC	TRBV19	NA	TRBJ2-1	TRBD1
CASSLYPATGTSNTEAFF	TGTGCCAGCAGTTTATACCCCGCGACAGGGACTTCCAACACTGAAGCTTTCTTT	TRBV27	NA	TRBJ1-1	TRBD1
CASSEIPNSNQPQHF	TGTGCCAGCAGTGAGATTCCCAATAGCAATCAGCCCCAGCATTTT	TRBV2	NA	TRBJ1-5	NA
CASLTGPYEQYF	TGTGCCAGCTTGACAGGGCCGTACGAGCAGTACTTC	TRBV2	NA	TRBJ2-7	TRBD1
CASSSTGGNTEAFF	TGTGCCAGCAGTTCGACAGGGGGAAACACTGAAGCTTTCTTT	TRBV2	once	TRBJ1-1	TRBD1
CASSHQDPLQAHSYF	TGTGCCAGCAGCCACCAGGACCCTTTACAGGCCCACTCGTACTTC	TRBV11-1	NA	TRBJ2-5	NA
CASSLTPGTSGSNEQFF	TGTGCCAGCAGCTTAACCCCCGGGACTAGCGGGTCCAATGAGCAGTTCTTC	TRBV11-3	NA	TRBJ2-1	TRBD2
CASSLTGLQETQYF	TGTGCCAGCAGCTTAACGGGCCTACAAGAGACCCAGTACTTC	TRBV7-3	NA	TRBJ2-5	NA
CASSQGPSIYGYTF	TGCGCCAGCAGCCAAGGGCCAAGCATATATGGCTACACCTTC	TRBV4-1	NA	TRBJ1-2	NA
CASSQDGGHTEAFF	TGCGCCAGCAGCCAAGATGGGGGGCACACTGAAGCTTTCTTT	TRBV4-3	NA	TRBJ1-1	NA
CATQGYTF	TGTGCCACCCAGGGCTACACCTTC	TRBV28	NA	TRBJ1-2	NA
CASSLGAWGFDTEAFF	TGTGCCAGCAGCTTAGGAGCGTGGGGGTTCGACACTGAAGCTTTCTTT	TRBV7-2	NA	TRBJ1-1	NA
CASSQLTGYLNEQYF	TGCGCCAGCAGCCAATTAACTGGCTACCTAAACGAGCAGTACTTC	TRBV4-3	few	TRBJ2-7	NA
CASLFHEQFF	TGTGCCAGCCTTTTCCATGAGCAGTTCTTC	TRBV19	NA	TRBJ2-1	NA
CASSLWRAPSEQFF	TGTGCCAGCAGTTTGTGGAGGGCCCCCAGTGAGCAGTTCTTC	TRBV13	NA	TRBJ2-1	NA
CASSLSGTGVYSNQPQHF	TGTGCCAGCAGCTTATCCGGGACAGGGGTTTATAGCAATCAGCCCCAGCATTTT	TRBV7-8	once	TRBJ1-5	TRBD1
CASSSGLDEQYF	TGTGCCAGCAGTTCAGGGCTGGACGAGCAGTACTTC	TRBV28	NA	TRBJ2-7	NA
CASSPDRGRGTQPQHF	TGTGCCAGTAGCCCTGACAGGGGCCGAGGGACTCAGCCCCAGCATTTT	TRBV19	NA	TRBJ1-5	TRBD1
CASSLEGLNYNEQFF	TGTGCCAGCAGTTTGGAGGGGCTTAACTACAATGAGCAGTTCTTC	TRBV11-2	NA	TRBJ2-1	NA
CSATGLAGGPGNEQFF	TGCAGCGCCACGGGACTAGCGGGAGGGCCTGGTAATGAGCAGTTCTTC	TRBV29-1	NA	TRBJ2-1	TRBD2
CASSVQSSGSLRGGEQYF	TGTGCCAGCAGCGTACAGTCTAGCGGCTCTTTACGGGGGGGAGAGCAGTACTTC	TRBV9	NA	TRBJ2-5	TRBD2
CASSLEWAVDPNYGYTF	TGTGCCAGCAGCTTAGAATGGGCAGTTGATCCAAACTATGGCTACACCTTC	TRBV7-8	NA	TRBJ1-2	NA
CASRRSAGQGTDTQYF	TGTGCCAGCAGGCGTTCCGCGGGACAGGGAACAGATACGCAGTATTTT	TRBV6-6	NA	TRBJ2-3	TRBD1
CASSEWRDPSYEQYF	TGTGCCAGCAGTGAATGGCGAGACCCCTCCTACGAGCAGTACTTC	TRBV2	NA	TRBJ2-7	NA
CSVSGTLKNYGYTF	TGCAGCGTTTCCGGGACACTCAAGAACTATGGCTACACCTTC	TRBV29-1	NA	TRBJ1-2	NA
CASSPRAGGTDTQYF	TGTGCCAGCAGTCCCCGAGCGGGGGGCACAGATACGCAGTATTTT	TRBV6-5	NA	TRBJ2-3	TRBD2
CASSLVHLGSYNEQFF	TGTGCCAGCAGCTTAGTACACTTGGGTTCCTACAATGAGCAGTTCTTC	TRBV7-9	NA	TRBJ2-1	NA
CASRPGGVVYEQYF	TGTGCCAGCAGGCCAGGGGGCGTAGTATACGAGCAGTACTTC	TRBV28	NA	TRBJ2-7	TRBD1
CASSSPWEGDTQYF	TGTGCCAGCAGTTCCCCCTGGGAGGGAGATACGCAGTATTTT	TRBV28	NA	TRBJ2-3	TRBD2
CASSRDRGMNTEAFF	TGTGCCAGCAGCAGGGACAGGGGGATGAACACTGAAGCTTTCTTT	TRBV5-6	NA	TRBJ1-1	TRBD1
CASSYRASYNEQFF	TGTGCCAGCAGTTACAGGGCTTCCTACAATGAGCAGTTCTTC	TRBV27	NA	TRBJ2-1	NA
CATSREEQGDEQYF	TGTGCCACCAGCAGAGAGGAACAGGGAGACGAGCAGTACTTC	TRBV15	once	TRBJ2-7	NA
CASSLAGNNQPQHF	TGTGCCAGCAGCTTGGCGGGTAACAATCAGCCCCAGCATTTT	TRBV5-4	NA	TRBJ1-5	NA
CASTPTGSYEQYF	TGTGCCAGCACCCCGACTGGATCCTACGAGCAGTACTTC	TRBV7-6	NA	TRBJ2-7	NA
CASSYEGGVETQYF	TGTGCCAGCAGTTACGAGGGAGGGGTGGAGACCCAGTACTTC	TRBV6-5	NA	TRBJ2-5	TRBD2
CARLSHFYGYTF	TGTGCCAGACTTTCTCACTTCTATGGCTACACCTTC	TRBV2	NA	TRBJ1-2	NA
CASSPSRGGTEAFF	TGTGCCAGTAGCCCTTCACGGGGGGGCACTGAAGCTTTCTTT	TRBV19	NA	TRBJ1-1	NA
CASSVGRVGNTIYF	TGTGCCAGCAGCGTAGGGCGGGTCGGAAACACCATATATTTT	TRBV9	NA	TRBJ1-3	NA
CASVAVYEQYF	TGTGCCAGTGTAGCAGTTTACGAGCAGTACTTC	TRBV6-5	NA	TRBJ2-7	NA
CASSLTENNEQFF	TGTGCCAGCAGTTTGACAGAGAACAATGAGCAGTTCTTC	TRBV28	NA	TRBJ2-1	NA